Listed here are 5 T cell receptor beta chains from one sample, sequenced in a study of blood T cell repertoires in COVID-19. This table comes from immunoSEQ multiplex PCR, and its TCRdb copy is limited to in-frame clones, with some not included. The data contain about 240,000 clones, around 87% of them seen just once; the ten biggest clones take up about 7.1%. Sequencing was performed on peripheral blood. The receptors shown here come from a woman between 65 and 79 years old with active or convalescent COVID-19.

The V and J genes are TRBV5-6 and TRBJ2-1, with 7 bases lining up with TRBD2. The CDR3 is 16 residues long. V shed 4 bases and J 4 bases; nucleotides not matched to a gene: 11. Per the germline V gene, CDR1 is SGHDT and CDR2 is YYEEEE. In nucleotides, the CDR3 is TGTGCCAGCAGCCCTGCCACGGCTAGCGGATACAATGAGCAGTTCTTC. Its translation: CASSPATASGYNEQFF.

The CDR3, as DNA: TGTGCCACCTTGTATGACTATGGCTACACCTTC. It specifies CATLYDYGYTF. This chain joins TRBV28 and TRBJ1-2, with unresolved D. Germline loops: CDR1 MDHEN, CDR2 SYDVKM. This CDR3 comprises 11 residues. V dropped 10 bases and J dropped 3 bases, with 9 bases sitting between them.

The J gene is TRBJ1-5, the V gene TRBV5-8, with D maybe TRBD1 (6 bases). V lost 2 bases and J lost 0, with 12 bases in between. This CDR3 region has 16 residues. Germline loops: CDR1 SGHTS, CDR2 YDEGEE. The DNA of the CDR3 is TGTGCCAGCAGCTTTCCGGGACATAATAGCAATCAGCCCCAGCATTTT. It codes for CASSFPGHNSNQPQHF.

In its sample, this clone was seen once. CDR3 loop: CASSSQGGWGYTF. CDR3 DNA: TGTGCCAGCAGTTCCCAAGGGGGATGGGGCTACACCTTC. This chain connects TRBV6-5 to TRBJ1-2, with D possibly being TRBD1 (6 bases). The CDR3 spans 13 residues. From germline, CDR1 is MNHEY and CDR2 SVGAGI. Trimming removed 4 bases from V and 8 bases from J, with 14 bases in between.

This clone occurred once. The V call is TRBV3-1 (or the pseudogene TRBV3-2), the J call TRBJ1-6; D is unclear. The germline V and J ends were trimmed by 2 bases and 7 bases, with 12 bases remaining between them. CDR3 size: 15 residues. Per germline, CDR1 LGHDT and CDR2 YNNKEL (reference sequence). CDR3 sequence reads: CASSQLTAKNSPLHF. CDR3 bases: TGTGCCAGCAGCCAACTCACAGCCAAAAATTCACCCCTCCACTTT.